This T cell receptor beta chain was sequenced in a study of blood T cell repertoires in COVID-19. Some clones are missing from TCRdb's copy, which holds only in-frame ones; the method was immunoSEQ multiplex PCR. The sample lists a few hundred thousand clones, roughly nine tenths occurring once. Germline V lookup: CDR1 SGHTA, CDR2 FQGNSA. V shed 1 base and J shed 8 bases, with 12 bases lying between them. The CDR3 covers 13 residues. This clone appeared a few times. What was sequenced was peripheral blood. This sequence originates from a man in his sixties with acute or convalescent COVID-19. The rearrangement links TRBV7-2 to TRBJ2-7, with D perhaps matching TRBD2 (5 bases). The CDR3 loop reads CASSLDTSGKQYF. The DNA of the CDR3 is TGTGCCAGCAGCTTAGATACTAGTGGCAAGCAGTACTTC.